These 18 T cell receptor beta chains originate from one sample sequenced in a study of blood T cell repertoires in COVID-19. TCRdb keeps only in-frame clones here, not all; method: immunoSEQ multiplex PCR. The table shows about 100,000 clones, with around 92% occurring only once. Sequenced sample: peripheral blood. All receptors derive from a man aged 45-60 years with active COVID-19.

J is TRBJ2-7 and V is TRBV12-3 or TRBV12-4; 7 bases are shared with TRBD2. The length of the CDR3 is 11 residues. V lost 8 bases, J lost 4 bases, and 2 bases stayed unmatched. The CDR3 coding sequence is TGTGCCAGCGGGGGGGAATACGAGCAGTACTTC. Encoded protein: CASGGEYEQYF.

This clone has a handful of counts. The V gene is TRBV5-4, the J gene TRBJ2-1; 10 nucleotides align to TRBD2. CDR1 is SGHNT, CDR2 YYREEE, per germline (reference sequence). J lost 0 bases, V lost 5 bases, and 8 bases had no gene match. The CDR3 extends over 17 amino acids. CDR3 bases: TGTGCCAGCAGAACCGGGACTAGCGAGAGCTCCTACAATGAGCAGTTCTTC. Protein sequence: CASRTGTSESSYNEQFF. The variable domain in full, completed from reference TRBV5-4 and TRBJ2-1, reads ETGVTQSPTHLIKTRGQQVTLRCSSQSGHNTVSWYQQALGQGPQFIFQYYREEENGRGNFPPRFSGLQFPNYSSELNVNALELDDSALYLCASRTGTSESSYNEQFFGPGTRLTVL.

This clone came up once. J is TRBJ2-7 and V is TRBV4-2; 10 bases fit TRBD2. The CDR3 contains 14 residues. Germline CDR1 and CDR2: LGHNA and YNFKEQ. The V gene end was trimmed by 4 bases and the J gene end by 6 bases; junction bases not matched to a gene: 6. DNA for the CDR3: TGTGCCAGCAGCCCGGAAAGCGGGAGGGGCGAGCAGTACTTC. As protein: CASSPESGRGEQYF.

This clone is a singleton in its sample. This chain connects TRBV5-6 to TRBJ2-1, with D perhaps TRBD2 (5 bases). The CDR3 loop spans 18 amino acids. Trimming cost V 0 bases and J 0 bases, with 16 bases left between them. The germline V gene has CDR1 SGHDT and CDR2 YYEEEE. In DNA, the CDR3 is TGTGCCAGCAGCTTGGGTCCTTCTGCGGAGGACTCCTACAATGAGCAGTTCTTC. Protein product: CASSLGPSAEDSYNEQFF.

The V and J genes are TRBV28 and TRBJ2-1, with 11 nucleotides matching TRBD2. Looked up from germline, CDR1 is MDHEN and CDR2 is SYDVKM. The CDR3 is 14 amino acids. Unmatched junction bases numbered 4, after V lost 3 bases and J lost 9 bases. The CDR3 region has the DNA TGTGCCAGCAGTTTCGGGACTAGCGGAAGTGAGCAGTTCTTC. This sequence encodes CASSFGTSGSEQFF.

The chain joins TRBV5-1 to TRBJ2-1, with 13 bases fitting TRBD2. The germline V gene encodes CDR1 SGHRS and CDR2 YFSETQ. Trimming took 5 bases from V and 7 from J; bases not matched to a gene: 18. The CDR3 runs 19 residues. The CDR3 reads CASRKGLAGELSKLNEQFF. The CDR3 DNA sequence: TGCGCCAGCAGAAAAGGACTAGCGGGAGAGTTAAGTAAGTTGAATGAGCAGTTCTTC.

The CDR3 coding sequence is TGTGCCAGCAGTGAAGCGCTTCTTGCCCCGCAGGGGGTTAGGAATGAGCAGTTCTTC. It yields the protein CASSEALLAPQGVRNEQFF. The chain combines TRBV6-1 with TRBJ2-1, with TRBD1 matching 7 bases. The CDR3 is 19 amino acids. The V segment lost 0 bases and the J segment 7 bases; nucleotides outside the gene matches: 18. Germline V gene sequence: CDR1 MNHNS, CDR2 SASEGT.

The V gene is TRBV27, the J gene TRBJ2-1; 8 nucleotides line up with TRBD1. CDR3 length: 16 residues. The germline V gene has CDR1 MNHEY and CDR2 SMNVEV (reference sequence). V dropped 3 bases and J dropped 0; count of bases not matched to a gene: 4. The CDR3 region is CASSFRTGSSYNEQFF. Here the CDR3 DNA reads TGTGCCAGCAGTTTCCGGACAGGGAGCTCCTACAATGAGCAGTTCTTC.

This clone was detected only once. This rearrangement joins TRBV10-3 to TRBJ1-1; 7 bases are shared with TRBD1. CDR1 ENHRY and CDR2 SYGVKD come from the germline V gene. This CDR3 comprises 16 residues. With V trimmed by 3 bases and J by 4 bases, 11 bases remained unmatched. The CDR3 is CAISERQGGKGTEAFF. Here the CDR3 DNA reads TGTGCCATCAGTGAACGACAGGGAGGTAAGGGCACTGAAGCTTTCTTT.

This clone was observed once. The V call is TRBV28, the J call TRBJ2-7; 9 nucleotides match TRBD1. Losses at the gene ends were 3 bases for V and 2 bases for J; bases not matched to a gene: 2. CDR3 length: 14 amino acids. Germline lookup yields CDR1 MDHEN and CDR2 SYDVKM. CDR3 protein: CASSLRQGAYEQYF. CDR3 nucleotides: TGTGCCAGCAGTTTGCGACAGGGGGCCTACGAGCAGTACTTC.

This chain joins TRBV30 and TRBJ2-7, with 9 positions matching TRBD1. The V segment lost 2 bases and the J segment 4 bases; nucleotides outside the gene matches: 6. Germline V gene lookup returns CDR1 GTSNPN and CDR2 SVGIG (reference sequence). CDR3 length: 14 residues. The CDR3 sequence: CAWSRPGQGYEQYF. DNA of the CDR3: TGTGCCTGGAGTAGACCGGGACAGGGATACGAGCAGTACTTC.

This chain uses TRBV20-1 with TRBJ1-3; D possibly corresponds to TRBD1 (5 bases). Looked up from germline, CDR1 is DFQATT and CDR2 is SNEGSKA (reference sequence). CDR3 length: 11 amino acids. Between the trimmed V and J ends, which lost 6 bases and 4 bases, there was a span of 7 bases. DNA for the CDR3: TGCAGTGCGGAGGGGGGAAACACCATATATTTT. Encoded protein: CSAEGGNTIYF.

The rearrangement joins TRBV19 to TRBJ1-5, with 7 bases identical to TRBD1. Trimming cost V 8 bases and J 0 bases; bases outside gene matches: 4. The CDR3 has 14 amino acids. The germline V gene encodes CDR1 LNHDA and CDR2 SQIVND (reference sequence). CDR3 DNA sequence: TGTGCCAGTGGCGACAGGGTTAGCAATCAGCCCCAGCATTTT. This sequence encodes CASGDRVSNQPQHF.

CDR3 DNA: TGTGCCAGCAGTTACAGGGGGCCTAATGAAAAACTGTTTTTT. This codes for CASSYRGPNEKLFF. The chain recombines TRBV28 with TRBJ1-4; 9 bases line up with TRBD1. CDR1 is MDHEN and CDR2 is SYDVKM in the germline V gene. The J segment lost 3 bases and the V segment lost 4 bases, leaving 0 bases of the junction unmatched. The CDR3 sequence is 14 residues long.

The rearrangement uses TRBV7-3 and TRBJ2-1; maybe TRBD2 (5 bases). There are 14 residues in the CDR3. Germline CDR1 and CDR2: SGHTA and FQGTGA. The V end was cut by 4 bases, the J end by 6 bases, with 13 bases between. The CDR3 bases are TGTGCCAGCAGCTGGACTCACGGGCCCAATGAGCAGTTCTTC. This sequence encodes CASSWTHGPNEQFF. The full variable domain, completed using reference TRBV7-3 and TRBJ2-1, is GAGVSQTPSNKVTEKGKYVELRCDPISGHTALYWYRQSLGQGPEFLIYFQGTGAADDSGLPNDRFFAVRPEGSVSTLKIQRTERGDSAVYLCASSWTHGPNEQFFGPGTRLTVL.

A single count supports this clone. The V and J genes are TRBV11-2 and TRBJ1-2; D gene ambiguous. Trimming took 5 bases from V and 5 from J, leaving 15 bases between them. This CDR3 has 14 amino acids. Germline V lookup: CDR1 SGHAT, CDR2 FQNNGV. The CDR3 sequence is CASSVSDIPYGYTF. For the CDR3, the DNA is TGTGCCAGCAGCGTTAGCGACATTCCGTATGGCTACACCTTC. The full variable domain, in which reference TRBV11-2 and TRBJ1-2 provide the parts outside the CDR3, is EAGVAQSPRYKIIEKRQSVAFWCNPISGHATLYWYQQILGQGPKLLIQFQNNGVVDDSQLPKDRFSAERLKGVDSTLKIQPAKLEDSAVYLCASSVSDIPYGYTFGSGTRLTVV.

The J gene is TRBJ2-2, the V gene TRBV28; possible D gene TRBD1, 6 bases. Looked up from germline, CDR1 is MDHEN and CDR2 is SYDVKM. V was pared by 10 bases and J by 6 bases, with 24 bases between. This CDR3 region has 16 residues. CDR3 sequence: CATRTVSGRPPGELFF. The CDR3 coding sequence is TGTGCCACCCGGACAGTTAGTGGGCGGCCCCCCGGGGAGCTGTTTTTT.

The V call is TRBV5-1, the J call TRBJ2-1, with unresolved D. The CDR3 totals 14 residues. Germline values: CDR1 SGHRS, CDR2 YFSETQ. Trimming shortened V by 4 bases and J by 1 base, and 9 bases separated the two germline ends. The CDR3 spells CASSPLPSYNEQFF. CDR3 bases: TGCGCCAGCAGCCCCCTCCCGTCCTACAATGAGCAGTTCTTC.